This TCR beta chain was captured in a study of beta chain features in type 1 diabetes. Overall study results and limits: Type 1 diabetes patients had fewer VDJ junction insertions and more deletions.

What was sequenced were expressed TCRB transcripts, since all of the isolated RNA had been reverse transcribed. This table comes from immunoSEQ multiplex PCR, and its TCRdb copy is limited to in-frame clones, with some not included. Among 300,000 to 450,000 clones listed, around 12% were seen once. V gave up 11 bases and J gave up 0 bases, with 20 bases separating them. Per the germline V gene, CDR1 is LNHDA and CDR2 is SQIVND (reference sequence). The CDR3 covers 17 residues. This clone was recorded a few times. As yet, its antigen is unknown. This chain links TRBV19 with TRBJ2-6, with D maybe TRBD1 (5 bases). The sequencing input was naive CD4+ T cells from blood. This TCR came from a man between 18 and 29 years old in good health. The CDR3 DNA sequence: TGTGCCGTGTCGCAGGGAAACCCCCGCTCTGGGGCCAACGTCCTGACTTTC. Amino acids: CAVSQGNPRSGANVLTF. The whole variable domain, remainder taken from reference TRBV19 and TRBJ2-6, is DGGITQSPKYLFRKEGQNVTLSCEQNLNHDAMYWYRQDPGQGLRLIYYSQIVNDFQKGDIAEGYSVSREKKESFPLTVTSAQKNPTAFYLCAVSQGNPRSGANVLTFGAGSRLTVL.